This T cell receptor (beta chain) stems from a study of T cell repertoires in cytomegalovirus infection. Study at large: Indications came from public TCR beta signatures; they pointed to CMV infection and to a matching HLA type.

Trimming cost V 5 bases and J 4 bases; bases outside gene matches: 8. This CDR3 is 15 amino acids long. Germline V gene sequence: CDR1 LNHDA, CDR2 SQIVND (reference sequence). Via MiXCR, TCRdb re-called the reads, giving one row per CDR3 protein. Of about 310,000 distinct CDR3 sequences in the sample, 15% to 20% were seen once. Findings of the study overall: Public TCR beta family frequency separated CMV-and-HLA carriers, including in an independent cohort. HLA-C-restricted CMV-specific TCR beta clonotypes prevailed in the ex vivo response.

Comments on this clonotype: Its antigen is as yet unknown.

The receptor's source is a human donor in good health (CMV status not recorded). Some clones in this sample may be carry-over from other donors' samples. The sequenced sample consisted of PBMCs. This chain joins TRBV19 and TRBJ2-7, with TRBD1 identical over 10 bases. CDR3 DNA: TGTGCCAGTAGTCCCGACAGGGGGCGACGATACGAGCAGTACTTC. It is translated as CASSPDRGRRYEQYF.